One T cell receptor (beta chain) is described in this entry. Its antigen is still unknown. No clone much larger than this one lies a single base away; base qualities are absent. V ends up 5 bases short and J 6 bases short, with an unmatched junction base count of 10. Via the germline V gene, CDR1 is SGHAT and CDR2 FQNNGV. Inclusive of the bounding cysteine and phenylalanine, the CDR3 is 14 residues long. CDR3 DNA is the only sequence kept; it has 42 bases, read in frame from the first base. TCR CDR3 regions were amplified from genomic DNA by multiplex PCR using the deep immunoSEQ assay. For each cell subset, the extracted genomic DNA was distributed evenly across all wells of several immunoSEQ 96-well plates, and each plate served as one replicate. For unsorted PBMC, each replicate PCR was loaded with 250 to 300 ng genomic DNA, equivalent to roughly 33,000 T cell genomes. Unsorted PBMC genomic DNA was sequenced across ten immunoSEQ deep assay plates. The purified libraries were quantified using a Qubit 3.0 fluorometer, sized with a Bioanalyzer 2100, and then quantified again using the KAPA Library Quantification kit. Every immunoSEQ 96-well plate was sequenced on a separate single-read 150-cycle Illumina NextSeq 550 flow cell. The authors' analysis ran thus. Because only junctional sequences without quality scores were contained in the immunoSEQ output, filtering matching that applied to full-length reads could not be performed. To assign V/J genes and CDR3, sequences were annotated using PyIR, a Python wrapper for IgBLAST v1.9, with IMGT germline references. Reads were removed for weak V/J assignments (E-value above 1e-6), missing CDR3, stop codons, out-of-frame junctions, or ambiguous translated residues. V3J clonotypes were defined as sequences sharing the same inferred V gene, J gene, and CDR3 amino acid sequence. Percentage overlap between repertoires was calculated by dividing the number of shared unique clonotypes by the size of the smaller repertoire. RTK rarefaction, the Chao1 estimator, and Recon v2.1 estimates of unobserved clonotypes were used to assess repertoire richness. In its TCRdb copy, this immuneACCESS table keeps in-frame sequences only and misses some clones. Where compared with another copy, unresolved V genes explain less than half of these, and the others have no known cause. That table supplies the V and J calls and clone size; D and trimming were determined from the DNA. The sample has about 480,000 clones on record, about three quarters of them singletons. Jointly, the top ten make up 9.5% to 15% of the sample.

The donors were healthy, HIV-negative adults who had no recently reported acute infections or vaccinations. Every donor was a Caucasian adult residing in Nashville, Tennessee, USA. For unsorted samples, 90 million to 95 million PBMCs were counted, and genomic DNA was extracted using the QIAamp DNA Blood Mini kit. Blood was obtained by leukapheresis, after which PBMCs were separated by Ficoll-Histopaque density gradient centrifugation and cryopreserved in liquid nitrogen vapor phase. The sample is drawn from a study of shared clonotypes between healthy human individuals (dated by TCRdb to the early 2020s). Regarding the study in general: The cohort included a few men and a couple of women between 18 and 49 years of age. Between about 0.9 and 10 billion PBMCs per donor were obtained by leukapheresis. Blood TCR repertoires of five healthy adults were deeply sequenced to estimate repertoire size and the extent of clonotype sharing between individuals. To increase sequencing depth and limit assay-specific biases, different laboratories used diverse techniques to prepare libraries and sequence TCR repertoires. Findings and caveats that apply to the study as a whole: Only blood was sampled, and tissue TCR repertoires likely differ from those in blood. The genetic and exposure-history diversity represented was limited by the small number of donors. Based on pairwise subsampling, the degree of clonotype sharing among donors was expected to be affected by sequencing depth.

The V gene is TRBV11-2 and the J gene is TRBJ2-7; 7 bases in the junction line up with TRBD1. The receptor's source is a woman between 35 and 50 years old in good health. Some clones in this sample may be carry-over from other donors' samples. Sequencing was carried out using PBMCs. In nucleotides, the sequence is TGTGCCAGCAGCCCGTGGACAGGTCCCCGCGAGCAGTACTTC. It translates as CASSPWTGPREQYF.